Given below is one T cell receptor beta chain in context. Its target is unknown. The data are from a study of T cells and copy number aberrations in small-cell lung cancer. No donor received preoperative chemotherapy or radiotherapy, or immunotherapy before or after surgery. Each donor had smoking or heavy second-hand smoke exposure. Tumor regions needed an expected yield of at least 150 ng DNA. V gave up 2 bases and J gave up 2 bases; unmatched junction bases: 2. Germline CDR1 GTSNPN, CDR2 SVGIG (reference sequence). CDR3 size: 13 residues. Study-wide results and limits: Compared with adjacent lung tissue, tumors had lower T-cell richness and clonality and non-significantly lower density.

Some clones are missing from TCRdb's copy, which holds only in-frame ones; the method was immunoSEQ multiplex PCR. Counted here are around 2,200 clones, about three quarters occurring once; the ten biggest clones make up 9.5%. The rearrangement joins TRBV30 to TRBJ1-1, with 7 positions matching TRBD1. The receptor comes from a man in his 60s with small cell lung cancer. Source material: tumor tissue. The CDR3 DNA reads as TGTGCCTGGAGTAGACAGGGAAACACTGAAGCTTTCTTT. Protein product: CAWSRQGNTEAFF.